The 12 T cell receptor beta chains listed next were all sequenced from one sample in a study of long-term antiretroviral therapy in people with HIV. Sequencing relied on immunoSEQ assay v3.0, run at survey level. Clones were read by immunoSEQ multiplex PCR, and TCRdb kept only the in-frame ones, dropping some. The data show tens of thousands of clones, 93% seen once. This sample comprised unsorted PBMCs, obtained 7.6 years after starting antiretroviral therapy. These TCRs come from a woman in her 40s with HIV.

The chain carries TRBV6-6 and TRBJ1-1; D not resolved. The CDR3 covers 12 residues. Per germline, CDR1 MNHNY and CDR2 SVGAGI (reference sequence). This CDR3 is CASRGWNTEAFF. CDR3 bases: TGTGCGTCGCGGGGATGGAACACTGAAGCTTTCTTT.

The genes are TRBV28 and TRBJ2-7; no clear D. CDR1 and CDR2 from the germline V gene are MDHEN and SYDVKM. Between the trimmed V and J ends, which lost 2 bases and 8 bases, there was a span of 16 bases. The CDR3 is 14 amino acids. The CDR3 is CASSLPATYVQQYF. The CDR3, as DNA: TGTGCCAGCAGTTTACCAGCAACTTACGTGCAGCAGTACTTC.

This chain links TRBV7-9 with TRBJ1-6; possible D gene TRBD1, 5 bases. The CDR3 loop spans 14 amino acids. Per the germline V gene, CDR1 is SEHNR and CDR2 is FQNEAQ (reference sequence). Trimming took off 4 bases at V and 9 bases at J, with 13 bases between the two ends. CDR3 loop: CASSSSSDSSPLHF. Written as DNA, the CDR3 is TGTGCCAGCAGCTCCTCCTCCGACAGTTCACCCCTCCACTTT.

The CDR3 DNA follows: TGTGCCAGTAGTATTGGGCACCTGAACACTGAAGCTTTCTTT. Its protein is CASSIGHLNTEAFF. The chain combines TRBV19 with TRBJ1-1; no definite D call. The CDR3 is 14 amino acids. The germline CDR1 and CDR2 sequences are LNHDA and SQIVND (reference sequence). Trimming removed 3 bases at V and 0 bases at J, with 8 bases between.

The chain combines TRBV6-5 with TRBJ2-3; 8 bases line up with TRBD2. Per germline, CDR1 MNHEY and CDR2 SVGAGI. V shed 4 bases and J 3 bases; nucleotides not matched to a gene: 6. The CDR3 covers 15 residues. DNA of the CDR3: TGTGCCAGCAGTTTCGGGGGGGGCCAAACAGATACGCAGTATTTT. It specifies CASSFGGGQTDTQYF.

V usage is TRBV29-1 and J usage is TRBJ1-1; 10 bases map to TRBD1. Germline trimming cut 4 bases from V and 5 bases from J; bases unmatched to any gene: 7. In germline, CDR1 is SQVTM, CDR2 ANQGSEA. This CDR3 is 14 amino acids long. CDR3 sequence: CSVAKGQGRTEAFF. DNA of the CDR3: TGCAGCGTTGCAAAGGGACAGGGGAGGACTGAAGCTTTCTTT.

The J gene is TRBJ2-7, the V gene TRBV6-1, with unresolved D. Trimming shortened V by 3 bases and J by 0 bases, and 9 bases separated the two germline ends. CDR3 size: 14 residues. Germline V gene sequence: CDR1 MNHNS, CDR2 SASEGT. This CDR3 is CASSDWLSSYEQYF. CDR3 nucleotides: TGTGCCAGCAGTGATTGGTTAAGCTCCTACGAGCAGTACTTC.

CDR3 bases: TGTGCCAGCAGTTTGTCAGGGACGGAGAGTTACTATGGCTACACCTTC. Protein product: CASSLSGTESYYGYTF. The chain combines TRBV27 with TRBJ1-2; D perhaps matches TRBD1 (5 bases). This CDR3 comprises 16 residues. Germline CDR1 is MNHEY and CDR2 is SMNVEV (reference sequence). V shed 3 bases and J shed 3 bases, with 17 bases lying between them.

This chain links TRBV5-6 with TRBJ2-1, with 8 bases matching TRBD1. Germline V gives CDR1 SGHDT, CDR2 YYEEEE. This CDR3 is built from 13 residues. The junction had 3 bases not matched to a gene; V was cut back by 2 bases and J by 8 bases. The CDR3 loop reads CASSFRGRDEQFF. In DNA, the CDR3 is TGTGCCAGCAGCTTCAGGGGGCGCGATGAGCAGTTCTTC.

The V call is TRBV18, the J call TRBJ1-5; perhaps TRBD1 as D (5 bases). The CDR3 loop spans 17 amino acids. In germline, CDR1 is KGHSH, CDR2 LQKENI. The V end lost 4 bases, the J end lost 6 bases, and 22 bases lay between the germline ends. The CDR3 DNA reads TGTGCCAGCTCACAAGGCTACGGGCCCGGGGCACCTCAGCCCCAGCATTTT. The encoded protein is CASSQGYGPGAPQPQHF.

The chain couples TRBV7-6 to TRBJ1-2; 8 bases fit TRBD1. This CDR3 has 15 amino acids. Germline values: CDR1 SGHVS, CDR2 FNYEAQ. With V trimmed by 0 bases and J by 8 bases, 8 bases remained unmatched. This chain's CDR3 is CASSLALAGGEGYTF. In DNA, the CDR3 is TGTGCCAGCAGCTTAGCGCTGGCAGGGGGCGAGGGCTACACCTTC.

The chain has TRBV11-2 and TRBJ2-1; D is undetermined. V was shortened by 4 bases and J by 0 bases, with 19 bases between the two germline ends. Germline V gives CDR1 SGHAT, CDR2 FQNNGV. This CDR3 has 18 residues. This CDR3 reads CASSSLGQTYISYNEQFF. In DNA, the CDR3 is TGTGCCAGCAGCTCCTTGGGCCAGACATACATCTCCTACAATGAGCAGTTCTTC. Supplemented by reference TRBV11-2 and TRBJ2-1, the full variable domain reads EAGVAQSPRYKIIEKRQSVAFWCNPISGHATLYWYQQILGQGPKLLIQFQNNGVVDDSQLPKDRFSAERLKGVDSTLKIQPAKLEDSAVYLCASSSLGQTYISYNEQFFGPGTRLTVL.